This T cell receptor (beta chain) was sequenced for a study of identifying expanded T cells in peripheral blood. This table comes from immunoSEQ multiplex PCR, and its TCRdb copy is limited to in-frame clones, with some not included. Here the sample spans 90,000 to 120,000 clones, roughly 90% being singletons. V lost 2 bases and J 2 bases, leaving 6 bases between the germline ends. Germline CDR1 and CDR2: SGHDT and YYEEEE. CDR3 length equals 13 residues. General observations from the study: Differentially abundant clones: approximately 1.3 between replicates, just under 17 at 2 to 3 weeks, over 18 at four. Roughly two-week clone count variance significantly increased as total template count grew.

Of note for this clone: The antigen remains unidentified.

The chain combines TRBV5-6 with TRBJ2-3; D uncertain. This TCR derives from a person aged 18-70 years in good health. The material sequenced was blood. The CDR3 region is CASSFRHTDTQYF. Here the CDR3 DNA reads TGTGCCAGCAGCTTCCGGCACACAGATACGCAGTATTTT.